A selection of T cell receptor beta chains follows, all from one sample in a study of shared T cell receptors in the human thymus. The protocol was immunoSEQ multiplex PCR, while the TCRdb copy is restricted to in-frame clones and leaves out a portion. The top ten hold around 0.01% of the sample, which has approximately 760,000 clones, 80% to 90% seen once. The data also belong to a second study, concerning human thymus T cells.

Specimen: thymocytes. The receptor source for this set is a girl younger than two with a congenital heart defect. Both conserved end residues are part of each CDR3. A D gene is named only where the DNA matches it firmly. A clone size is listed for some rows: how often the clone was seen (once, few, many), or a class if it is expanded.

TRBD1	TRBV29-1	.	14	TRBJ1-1	CSVASRGPWTEAFF	TGCAGCGTCGCAAGCAGGGGGCCATGGACTGAAGCTTTCTTT
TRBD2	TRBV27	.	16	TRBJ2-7	CASSELAGGLDYEQYF	TGTGCCAGCAGTGAATTAGCGGGGGGCCTCGACTACGAGCAGTACTTC
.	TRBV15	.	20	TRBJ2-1	CATSRDPHGGADSSYNEQFF	TGTGCCACCAGCAGAGACCCACATGGAGGGGCCGATAGCTCCTACAATGAGCAGTTCTTC
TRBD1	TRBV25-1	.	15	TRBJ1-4	CASSEWMTGGEKLFF	TGTGCCAGCAGTGAATGGATGACAGGGGGTGAAAAACTGTTTTTT
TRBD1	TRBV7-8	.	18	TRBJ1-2	CASSLETGGEEAGKGYTF	TGTGCCAGCAGCTTGGAAACAGGGGGCGAAGAGGCAGGAAAGGGCTACACCTTC
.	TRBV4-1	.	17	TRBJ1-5	CASSHRPREGSDQPQHF	TGCGCCAGCAGCCATCGTCCGAGGGAGGGATCAGATCAGCCCCAGCATTTT
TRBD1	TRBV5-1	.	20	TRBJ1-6	CASSLPPDRVRLVGNSPLHF	TGCGCCAGCAGCCTTCCCCCGGACAGGGTCAGGCTCGTTGGTAATTCCCCCCTCCACTTT
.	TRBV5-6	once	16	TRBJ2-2	CASSPRRGRITGELFF	TGTGCCAGCAGCCCTAGGAGGGGGCGGATCACCGGGGAGCTGTTTTTT
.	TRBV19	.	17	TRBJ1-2	CASRPPTGHEKYYGYTF	TGTGCCAGTAGGCCACCGACGGGACACGAAAAGTACTATGGCTACACCTTC
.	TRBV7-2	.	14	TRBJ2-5	CASSLERAGKTQYF	TGTGCCAGCAGCTTGGAGCGCGCGGGCAAGACCCAGTACTTC
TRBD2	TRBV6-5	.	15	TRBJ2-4	CASSSGGHAKNIQYF	TGTGCCAGCAGTAGCGGGGGCCACGCCAAAAACATTCAGTACTTC
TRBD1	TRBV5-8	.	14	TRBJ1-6	CASGGTGRRSPLHF	TGTGCCAGCGGGGGGACAGGACGGAGGTCACCCCTCCACTTT
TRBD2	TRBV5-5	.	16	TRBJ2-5	CASSRRLAGLQETQYF	TGTGCCAGCAGCCGAAGACTAGCGGGGCTTCAGGAGACCCAGTACTTC